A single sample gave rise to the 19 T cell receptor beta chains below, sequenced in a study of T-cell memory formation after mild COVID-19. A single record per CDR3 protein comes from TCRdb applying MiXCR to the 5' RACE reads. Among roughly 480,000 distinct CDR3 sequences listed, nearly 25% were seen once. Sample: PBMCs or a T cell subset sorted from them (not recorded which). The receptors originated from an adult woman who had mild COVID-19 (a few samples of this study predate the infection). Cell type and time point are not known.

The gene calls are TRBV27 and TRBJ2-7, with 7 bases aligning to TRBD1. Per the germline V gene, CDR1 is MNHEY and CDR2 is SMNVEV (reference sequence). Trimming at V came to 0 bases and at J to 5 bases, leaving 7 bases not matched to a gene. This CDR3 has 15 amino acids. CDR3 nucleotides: TGTGCCAGCAGTTTATCAGGGGGACAGCGCCACGAGCAGTACTTC. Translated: CASSLSGGQRHEQYF.

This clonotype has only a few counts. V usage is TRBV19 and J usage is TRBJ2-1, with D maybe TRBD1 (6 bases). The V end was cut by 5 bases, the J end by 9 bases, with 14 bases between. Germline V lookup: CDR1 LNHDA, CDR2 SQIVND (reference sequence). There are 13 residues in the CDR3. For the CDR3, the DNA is TGTGCCAGTAGTGCAGGTTACAGGGTTGAGCAGTTCTTC. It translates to CASSAGYRVEQFF.

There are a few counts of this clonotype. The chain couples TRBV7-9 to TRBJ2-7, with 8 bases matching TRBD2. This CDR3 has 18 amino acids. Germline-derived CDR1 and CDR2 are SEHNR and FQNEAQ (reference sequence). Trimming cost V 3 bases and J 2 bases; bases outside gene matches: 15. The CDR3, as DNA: TGTGCCAGCAGCTTCCGGGGGGGCAGGACACGAAATCCCTACGAGCAGTACTTC. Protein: CASSFRGGRTRNPYEQYF.

CDR3 amino acids: CASSSPIAGGPRGEQFF. The DNA for the CDR3 is TGTGCCAGCAGCTCCCCCATAGCGGGGGGTCCTCGGGGTGAGCAGTTCTTC. The chain recombines TRBV7-9 with TRBJ2-1, with 10 bases lining up with TRBD2. The germline gives CDR1 SEHNR, CDR2 FQNEAQ (reference sequence). CDR3 length: 17 residues. Trimming cost V 4 bases and J 9 bases; bases outside gene matches: 15.

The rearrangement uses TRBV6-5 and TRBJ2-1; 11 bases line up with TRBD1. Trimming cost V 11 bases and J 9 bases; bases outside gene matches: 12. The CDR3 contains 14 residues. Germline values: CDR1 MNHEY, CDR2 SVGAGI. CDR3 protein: CAVTGQGGGGEQFF. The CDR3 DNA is TGTGCCGTAACGGGACAGGGGGGAGGGGGTGAGCAGTTCTTC.

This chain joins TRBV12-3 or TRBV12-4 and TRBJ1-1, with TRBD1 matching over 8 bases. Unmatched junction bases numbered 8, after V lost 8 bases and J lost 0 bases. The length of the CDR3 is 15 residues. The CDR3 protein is CASGAPGQVNTEAFF. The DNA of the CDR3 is TGTGCCAGCGGCGCCCCGGGACAGGTGAACACTGAAGCTTTCTTT.

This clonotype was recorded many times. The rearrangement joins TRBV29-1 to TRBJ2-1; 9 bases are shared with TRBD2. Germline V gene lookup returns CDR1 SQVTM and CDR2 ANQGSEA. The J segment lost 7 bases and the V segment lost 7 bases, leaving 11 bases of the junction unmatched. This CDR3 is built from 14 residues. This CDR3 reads CSGLSGSGGNEQFF. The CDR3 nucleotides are TGCAGCGGACTTAGCGGGAGTGGTGGGAATGAGCAGTTCTTC.

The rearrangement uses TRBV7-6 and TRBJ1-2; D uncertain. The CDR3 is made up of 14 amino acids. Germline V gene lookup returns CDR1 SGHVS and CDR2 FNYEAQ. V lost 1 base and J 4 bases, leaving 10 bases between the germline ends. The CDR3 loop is CASSLGTAGYGYTF. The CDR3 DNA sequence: TGTGCCAGCAGCTTAGGGACGGCGGGCTATGGCTACACCTTC.

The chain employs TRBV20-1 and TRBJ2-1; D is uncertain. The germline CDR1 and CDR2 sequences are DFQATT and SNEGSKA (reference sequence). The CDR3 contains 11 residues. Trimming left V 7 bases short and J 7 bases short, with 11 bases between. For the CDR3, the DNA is TGCAGTGGTCGACTCCGGAATGAGCAGTTCTTC. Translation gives CSGRLRNEQFF.

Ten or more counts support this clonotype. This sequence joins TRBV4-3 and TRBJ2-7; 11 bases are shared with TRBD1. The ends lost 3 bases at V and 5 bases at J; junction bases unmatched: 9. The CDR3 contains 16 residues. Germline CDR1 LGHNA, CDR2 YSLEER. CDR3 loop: CASSHLTGTGGDEQYF. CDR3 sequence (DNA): TGCGCCAGCAGCCACTTAACCGGGACAGGGGGTGACGAGCAGTACTTC.

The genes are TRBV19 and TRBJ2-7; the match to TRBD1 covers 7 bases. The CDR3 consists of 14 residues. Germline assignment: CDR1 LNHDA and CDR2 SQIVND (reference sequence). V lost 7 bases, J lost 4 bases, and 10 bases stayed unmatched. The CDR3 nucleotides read TGTGCCAGTACTTTCAGTGGGACAGAGTACGAGCAGTACTTC. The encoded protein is CASTFSGTEYEQYF.

The CDR3 nucleotides read TGTGCCACTAGCGGGTCCTACGAGCAGTACTTC. This gives the protein CATSGSYEQYF. This chain connects TRBV19 to TRBJ2-7; 8 nucleotides agree with TRBD2. J gave up 1 base and V 10 bases, and 0 bases lay outside the gene matches. This CDR3 has 11 amino acids. CDR1 and CDR2 (germline): LNHDA, SQIVND (reference sequence).

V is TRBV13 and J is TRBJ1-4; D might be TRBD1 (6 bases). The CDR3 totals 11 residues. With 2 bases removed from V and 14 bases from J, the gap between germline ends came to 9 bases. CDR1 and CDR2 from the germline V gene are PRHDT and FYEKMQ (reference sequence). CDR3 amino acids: CASSLRDKLFF. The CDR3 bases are TGTGCCAGCAGCTTAAGGGACAAGCTGTTTTTT.

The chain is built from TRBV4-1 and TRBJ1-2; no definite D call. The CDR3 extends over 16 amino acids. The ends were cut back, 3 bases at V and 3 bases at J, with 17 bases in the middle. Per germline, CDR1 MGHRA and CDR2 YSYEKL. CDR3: CASSQEDGRKYYGYTF. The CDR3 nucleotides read TGCGCCAGCAGCCAGGAAGACGGTAGGAAGTACTATGGCTACACCTTC.

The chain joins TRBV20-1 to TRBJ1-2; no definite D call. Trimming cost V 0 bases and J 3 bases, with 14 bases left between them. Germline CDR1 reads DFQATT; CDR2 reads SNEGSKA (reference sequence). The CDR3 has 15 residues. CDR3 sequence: CSARDHPQTDYGYTF. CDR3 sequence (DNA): TGCAGTGCTAGAGATCACCCCCAAACGGACTATGGCTACACCTTC.

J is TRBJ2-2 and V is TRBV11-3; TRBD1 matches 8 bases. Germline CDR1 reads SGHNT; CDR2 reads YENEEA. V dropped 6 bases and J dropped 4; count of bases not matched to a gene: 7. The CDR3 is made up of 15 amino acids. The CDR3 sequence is CASSYGQGSTGELFF. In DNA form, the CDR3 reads TGTGCCAGCAGTTACGGACAGGGCAGCACCGGGGAGCTGTTTTTT.

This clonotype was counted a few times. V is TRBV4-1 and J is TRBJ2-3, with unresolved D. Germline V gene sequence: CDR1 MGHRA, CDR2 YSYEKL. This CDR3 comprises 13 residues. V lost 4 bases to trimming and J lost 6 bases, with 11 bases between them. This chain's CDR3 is CASSPIFKDTQYF. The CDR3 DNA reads TGCGCCAGCAGCCCGATATTTAAGGATACGCAGTATTTT.

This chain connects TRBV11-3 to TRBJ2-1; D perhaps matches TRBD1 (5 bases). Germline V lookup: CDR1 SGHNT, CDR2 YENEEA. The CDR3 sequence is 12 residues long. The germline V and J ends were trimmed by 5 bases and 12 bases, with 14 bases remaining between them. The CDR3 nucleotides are TGTGCCAGCAGCGTAAGTCAGGGTGGGCAGTTCTTC. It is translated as CASSVSQGGQFF.

The CDR3: CASSASGPTYEQYF. The CDR3 nucleotides are TGTGCCAGTAGTGCTAGCGGCCCGACCTACGAGCAGTACTTC. The V and J genes are TRBV19 and TRBJ2-7, with 7 nucleotides matching TRBD2. V lost 5 bases and J lost 2; bases outside the gene matches: 6. The CDR3 spans 14 residues. Germline loops: CDR1 LNHDA, CDR2 SQIVND (reference sequence).